This T cell receptor beta chain stems from a study of cytomegalovirus exposure and HLA in healthy donors. With 1 base removed from V and 11 bases from J, the gap between germline ends came to 11 bases. The CDR3 extends over 11 amino acids. Per the germline V gene, CDR1 is GTSNPN and CDR2 is SVGIG (reference sequence). The PCR was carried out with 60 Vbeta primers and 13 Jbeta primers. Libraries were prepared by immunoSEQ multiplex PCR; TCRdb keeps only in-frame clonotypes and omits some of them. The sample includes about 150,000 clones, roughly 80% of them seen just once. The sequence was collected from a woman between 40 and 55 years old in good health and CMV-seronegative. Input material: PBMCs. The V gene is TRBV30, the J gene TRBJ1-1; tentative D call: TRBD1 (5 bases). The CDR3: CAWSGGHEAFF. CDR3 in DNA: TGTGCCTGGAGTGGGGGCCACGAGGCTTTCTTT.